The 13 T cell receptor beta chains below come from one sample, sequenced in a study of CD8+ T cells in alopecia areata. Isolated RNA was reverse transcribed into cDNA used as the sequencing template. Method: immunoSEQ multiplex PCR; TCRdb's copy keeps in-frame clones and lacks some. The repertoire holds approximately 130,000 clones, with approximately 60% as singletons. Treatment noted: oral pan-JAK inhibitor, 5-10 mg twice daily. The specimen was CD4+ T cells sorted from blood, collected at week 4, from a patient treated with tofacitinib. The receptors originated from a human donor with alopecia areata.

The count of this clone is one. The chain employs TRBV4-2 and TRBJ2-5; TRBD2 matches at 8 bases. Trimming removed 1 base from V and 3 bases from J; junction bases left unmatched: 7. This CDR3 comprises 16 residues. Germline lookup yields CDR1 LGHNA and CDR2 YNFKEQ. The DNA of the CDR3 is TGTGCCAGCAGCCAAGGGTTGAGCGGGGGCAAAGAGACCCAGTACTTC. This codes for CASSQGLSGGKETQYF.

The chain links TRBV29-1 to TRBJ1-1, with D tentatively TRBD1 (5 bases). CDR3 size: 13 residues. Trimming cost V 7 bases and J 6 bases, with 18 bases left between them. Germline CDR1 SQVTM, CDR2 ANQGSEA. The CDR3 is CSAGVGRGPEAFF. The CDR3 nucleotides read TGCAGCGCCGGTGTGGGAAGGGGACCTGAAGCTTTCTTT.

The chain employs TRBV2 and TRBJ1-5; D is perhaps TRBD1 (6 bases). The V end lost 3 bases, the J end lost 0 bases, and 9 bases lay between the germline ends. This CDR3 comprises 15 residues. In germline, CDR1 is SNHLY, CDR2 FYNNEI. This CDR3 is CASSDQGHSNQPQHF. The CDR3 region has the DNA TGTGCCAGCAGTGATCAGGGACATAGCAATCAGCCCCAGCATTTT.

The chain combines TRBV6-5 with TRBJ1-5; 10 bases are a match to TRBD1. Looked up from germline, CDR1 is MNHEY and CDR2 is SVGAGI. The ends lost 2 bases at V and 7 bases at J; junction bases unmatched: 2. The CDR3 loop spans 14 amino acids. This CDR3 reads CASSYGQGEQPQHF. CDR3 nucleotides: TGTGCCAGCAGTTACGGACAGGGGGAGCAGCCCCAGCATTTT.

This clone was detected only a few times. The J gene is TRBJ1-6, the V gene TRBV7-9, with D possibly being TRBD1 (5 bases). Trimming removed 1 base from V and 7 bases from J, with 5 bases in between. CDR1 and CDR2 from the germline V gene are SEHNR and FQNEAQ (reference sequence). The CDR3 is 13 amino acids. The CDR3 sequence: CASSLGGNSPLHF. The CDR3 DNA reads as TGTGCCAGCAGCTTAGGGGGGAATTCACCCCTCCACTTT. Full variable domain (rest looked up from reference TRBV7-9 and TRBJ1-6): DTGVSQNPRHKITKRGQNVTFRCDPISEHNRLYWYRQTLGQGPEFLTYFQNEAQLEKSRLLSDRFSAERPKGSFSTLEIQRTEQGDSAMYLCASSLGGNSPLHFGNGTRLTVT.

There are a few counts of this clone. V and J are TRBV21-1 and TRBJ2-7; no DNA check was done on the table's D call, TRBD2. TRBV21-1 is described as a pseudogene. This CDR3 has 16 amino acids. The CDR3 nucleotides are TGTGCCACCACGGGTATCCGGGACTCGAGCTCCTACGAGCAGTACTTC. As protein: CATTGIRDSSSYEQYF.

This rearrangement joins TRBV6-5 to TRBJ1-4; weak D call: TRBD1 (5 bases). This CDR3 region has 13 residues. The V gene's germline CDR1 is MNHEY and CDR2 SVGAGI. The V end was cut by 5 bases, the J end by 8 bases, with 12 bases between. The CDR3 coding sequence is TGTGCCAGCAGTAGATGGCGGGGCGAAAAACTGTTTTTT. Amino acids: CASSRWRGEKLFF.

The chain has TRBV25-1 and TRBJ2-5; D may correspond to TRBD1 or TRBD2 (6 bases each). The CDR3 length is 15 residues. V was shortened by 3 bases and J by 4 bases, with 15 bases between the two germline ends. Germline V CDR1 and CDR2: MGHDK, SYGVNS. In nucleotides, the CDR3 is TGTGCCAGCAGTGAGATGAACGGGGGCAGAGAGACCCAGTACTTC. Protein sequence: CASSEMNGGRETQYF.

The rearrangement joins TRBV29-1 to TRBJ2-3; 11 bases map to TRBD2. CDR1 and CDR2 (germline): SQVTM, ANQGSEA. V lost 4 bases and J lost 3; bases outside the gene matches: 3. This CDR3 spans 14 amino acids. The CDR3 loop is CSVVGTSGTDTQYF. The CDR3 DNA follows: TGCAGCGTTGTCGGGACTAGCGGTACAGATACGCAGTATTTT.

The chain links TRBV15 to TRBJ2-6, with D perhaps TRBD2 (5 bases). Trimming took 2 bases from V and 2 from J, leaving 7 bases between them. This CDR3 is built from 15 residues. Per germline, CDR1 LNHNV and CDR2 YYDKDF (reference sequence). In nucleotides, the CDR3 is TGTGCCACCAGCAGACACGGGGCTGGGGCCAACGTCCTGACTTTC. It is translated as CATSRHGAGANVLTF.

A single count supports this clone. V usage is TRBV30 and J usage is TRBJ2-1, with 13 bases lining up with TRBD2. The CDR3 totals 18 residues. Germline V gives CDR1 GTSNPN, CDR2 SVGIG (reference sequence). Trimming at V came to 0 bases and at J to 6 bases, leaving 11 bases not matched to a gene. CDR3 nucleotides: TGTGCCTGGAGTGTACACCGGACTAGCGGGAGAAGGGGCAATGAGCAGTTCTTC. Translation: CAWSVHRTSGRRGNEQFF.

Only a few counts were recorded for this clone. The genes are TRBV30 and TRBJ2-7; a possible D gene is TRBD2 (5 bases). Germline assignment: CDR1 GTSNPN and CDR2 SVGIG (reference sequence). CDR3 length equals 14 residues. The V end was cut by 1 base, the J end by 2 bases, with 12 bases between. As DNA, the CDR3 is TGTGCCTGGAGTGCTATGGACGGGGCCTACGAGCAGTACTTC. It specifies CAWSAMDGAYEQYF.

V usage is TRBV4-3 and J usage is TRBJ2-5, with TRBD1 matching 7 bases. The V and J ends lost 1 base and 0 bases, in that order; junction bases with no gene match: 2. The CDR3 is 15 amino acids. From germline, CDR1 is LGHNA and CDR2 YSLEER. In nucleotides, the CDR3 is TGCGCCAGCAGCCAAGGCGACAGGGACCAAGAGACCCAGTACTTC. Its protein is CASSQGDRDQETQYF.